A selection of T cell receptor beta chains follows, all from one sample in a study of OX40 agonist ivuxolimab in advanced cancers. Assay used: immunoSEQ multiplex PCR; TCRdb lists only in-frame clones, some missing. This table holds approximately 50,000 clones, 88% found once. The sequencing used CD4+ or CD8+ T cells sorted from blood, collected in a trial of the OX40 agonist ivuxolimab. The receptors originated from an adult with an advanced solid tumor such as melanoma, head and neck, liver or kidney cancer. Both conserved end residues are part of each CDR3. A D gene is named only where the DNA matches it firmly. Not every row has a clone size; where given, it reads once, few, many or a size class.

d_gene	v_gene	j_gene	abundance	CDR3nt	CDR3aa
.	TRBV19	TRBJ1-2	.	TGTGCCAGTAACCCACAGGGAGTAGGCTATGGCTACACCTTC	CASNPQGVGYGYTF
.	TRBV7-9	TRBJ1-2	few	TGTGCCAGCAGCTCCGATGGAAACTATGGCTACACCTTC	CASSSDGNYGYTF
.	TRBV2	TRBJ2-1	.	TGTGCCAGCAGTGACGTGAGCTCCTACAATGAGCAGTTCTTC	CASSDVSSYNEQFF
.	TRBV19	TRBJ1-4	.	TGTGCCAGTAGTACGCGGACTTATAATGAAAAACTGTTTTTT	CASSTRTYNEKLFF
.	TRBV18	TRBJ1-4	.	TGTGCCAGCTCTACAGGGGAAAAACTGTTTTTT	CASSTGEKLFF
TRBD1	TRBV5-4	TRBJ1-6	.	TGTGCCAGCAGCCCCGGACAGGGGGCGACTAATTCACCCCTCCACTTT	CASSPGQGATNSPLHF
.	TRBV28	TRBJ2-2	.	TGTGCCAGCAGGTCCGGACAGAACACCGGGGAGCTGTTTTTT	CASRSGQNTGELFF
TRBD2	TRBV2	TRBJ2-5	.	TGTGCCAGCAAACTAGCGGGAGCTCTGGGGACCCAGTACTTC	CASKLAGALGTQYF
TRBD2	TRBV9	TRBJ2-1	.	TGTGCCAGCAGCGTAGCGGGGGGCTCCTACAATGAGCAGTTCTTC	CASSVAGGSYNEQFF
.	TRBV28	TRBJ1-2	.	TGTGCCAGCAGTCCGGGGACGGCGGTGGGCTATGGCTACACCTTC	CASSPGTAVGYGYTF
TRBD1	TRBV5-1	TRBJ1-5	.	TGCGCCAGCAGCTTAGGGACAGGGGTTCAGCCCCAGCATTTT	CASSLGTGVQPQHF
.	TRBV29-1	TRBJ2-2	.	TGCAGCGTTGCTGCGTTAGAGAACACCGGGGAGCTGTTTTTT	CSVAALENTGELFF
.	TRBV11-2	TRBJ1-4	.	TGTGCCAGCAGCTTAGGAACAGGGAAAGAAAAACTGTTTTTT	CASSLGTGKEKLFF
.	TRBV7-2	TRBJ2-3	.	TGTGCCAGCAGCTTAGTTTGGGCTAGCCCTAGCACAGATACGCAGTATTTT	CASSLVWASPSTDTQYF
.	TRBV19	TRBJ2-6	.	TGTGCCAGTCTCTCCCTTCGACCGACCTCTGGGGCCAACGTCCTGACTTTC	CASLSLRPTSGANVLTF
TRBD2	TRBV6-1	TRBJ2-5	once	TGTGCCAGCAGTGAAGAGGGTAGCGGGAGGGAGACCCAGTACTTC	CASSEEGSGRETQYF
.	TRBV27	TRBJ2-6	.	TGTGCCAGCAGTTTGTATCGAGCAGGGATCTCCTCTGGGGCCAACGTCCTGACTTTC	CASSLYRAGISSGANVLTF
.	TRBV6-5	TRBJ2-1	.	TGTGCCAGCAGTTACGATCCAGCGAGGAGCAATGAGCAGTTCTTC	CASSYDPARSNEQFF